This entry lists 24 T cell receptor beta chains sequenced from one sample in a study of CD8+ T cells in alopecia areata. RNA was isolated and reverse transcribed to cDNA, the sequencing template. Profiling relied on immunoSEQ multiplex PCR, and the TCRdb table lists in-frame clones only, not all of them. This sample carries roughly 200,000 clones, approximately 60% of them seen once, and the ten largest clones take around 5%. Specimen: CD8+ T cells sorted from blood. The receptors originated from a human donor in good health.

This chain links TRBV7-9 with TRBJ1-1; D remains unclear. This CDR3 region has 15 residues. With 2 bases removed from V and 2 bases from J, the gap between germline ends came to 12 bases. The V gene's germline CDR1 is SEHNR and CDR2 FQNEAQ (reference sequence). The CDR3: CASSLRAGRNTEAFF. The CDR3 DNA reads TGTGCCAGCAGCTTAAGGGCCGGGCGAAACACTGAAGCTTTCTTT.

This clone was counted between two and nine times. Here the CDR3 DNA reads TGTGCTAGTGGCTACGTGAACTCTGGGGCCAACGTCCTGACTTTC. Translation: CASGYVNSGANVLTF. The chain joins TRBV12-5 to TRBJ2-6; D remains unclear. CDR1 and CDR2 from the germline V gene are LGHNT and FRNRAP. V lost 6 bases and J lost 0, with 9 bases in between. There are 15 residues in the CDR3.

The chain carries TRBV25-1 and TRBJ2-5, with 9 bases fitting TRBD2. V shed 6 bases and J 5 bases; nucleotides not matched to a gene: 7. The CDR3 sequence is 14 residues long. Germline CDR1 is MGHDK and CDR2 is SYGVNS. CDR3 sequence (DNA): TGTGCCAGCAGATTTAGCGGGGGACGGGAGACCCAGTACTTC. It codes for CASRFSGGRETQYF. The full variable domain, its missing parts supplied by reference TRBV25-1 and TRBJ2-5, is EADIYQTPRYLVIGTGKKITLECSQTMGHDKMYWYQQDPGMELHLIHYSYGVNSTEKGDLSSESTVSRIRTEHFPLTLESARPSHTSQYLCASRFSGGRETQYFGPGTRLLVL.

This clone was seen a handful of times. This chain uses TRBV5-1 with TRBJ2-7; TRBD1 matches at 8 bases. Unmatched junction bases numbered 7, after V lost 1 base and J lost 7 bases. There are 14 residues in the CDR3. Germline loops: CDR1 SGHRS, CDR2 YFSETQ. The CDR3 coding sequence is TGCGCCAGCAGCTTGACGACAGGGGTGGGAGAGCAGTACTTC. As protein: CASSLTTGVGEQYF.

This chain joins TRBV11-2 and TRBJ2-7; 9 bases line up with TRBD1. The ends lost 4 bases at V and 5 bases at J; junction bases unmatched: 9. CDR3 length equals 15 residues. CDR1 SGHAT and CDR2 FQNNGV come from the germline V gene. The CDR3 DNA reads as TGTGCCAGCAGCTGGGGTGTTGGGACAGGGAACGAGCAGTACTTC. Its translation: CASSWGVGTGNEQYF.

CDR3 in amino acids: CASSPKNEAAYEQYF. CDR3 sequence (DNA): TGCGCCAGCAGCCCCAAAAACGAGGCGGCCTACGAGCAGTACTTC. V and J are TRBV4-1 and TRBJ2-7, with no clear D. This CDR3 has 15 amino acids. The V gene's germline CDR1 is MGHRA and CDR2 YSYEKL. V was shortened by 4 bases and J by 2 bases, with 15 bases between the two germline ends.

This clone was detected a few times. V is TRBV27 and J is TRBJ1-1, with D hard to call. Trimming cost V 9 bases and J 0 bases, with 8 bases left between them. The length of the CDR3 is 12 residues. The germline V gene encodes CDR1 MNHEY and CDR2 SMNVEV (reference sequence). CDR3 nucleotides: TGTGCCAGTGGGTATCTGAACACTGAAGCTTTCTTT. Translated, it gives CASGYLNTEAFF.

The chain is built from TRBV6-5 and TRBJ1-5, with 7 positions matching TRBD1. Unmatched junction bases numbered 7, after V lost 5 bases and J lost 6 bases. From germline, CDR1 is MNHEY and CDR2 SVGAGI. The CDR3 contains 14 residues. The CDR3 protein is CASSRGQAGQPQHF. The CDR3 nucleotides read TGTGCCAGCAGTCGCGGACAGGCTGGTCAGCCCCAGCATTTT.

The chain employs TRBV4-1 and TRBJ1-1, with D possibly being TRBD1 (5 bases). CDR3 length equals 15 residues. Looked up from germline, CDR1 is MGHRA and CDR2 is YSYEKL. Trimming pared 4 bases from V and 1 base from J, leaving 13 bases between. CDR3 region: CASSRSGKENTEAFF. The CDR3 DNA sequence: TGCGCCAGCAGCCGATCAGGGAAGGAGAACACTGAAGCTTTCTTT.

This clone was counted many times. The gene calls are TRBV11-2 and TRBJ2-4; D is uncertain. Between the trimmed V and J ends, which lost 4 bases and 4 bases, there was a span of 5 bases. Germline CDR1 is SGHAT and CDR2 is FQNNGV. The CDR3 length is 12 residues. CDR3 region: CASSWQKNIQYF. In nucleotides, the CDR3 is TGTGCCAGCAGCTGGCAGAAAAACATTCAGTACTTC.

This clone was recorded only once. The rearrangement links TRBV27 to TRBJ2-3; tentatively, D is TRBD1 (5 bases). V shed 6 bases and J shed 2 bases, with 18 bases lying between them. CDR3 length equals 16 residues. The V gene's germline CDR1 is MNHEY and CDR2 SMNVEV (reference sequence). In DNA, the CDR3 is TGTGCCAGCAGGGAACAATCGGACACCTACACAGATACGCAGTATTTT. Protein product: CASREQSDTYTDTQYF.

The chain joins TRBV7-9 to TRBJ2-1, with 7 bases identical to TRBD1. Germline trimming cut 9 bases from V and 6 bases from J; bases unmatched to any gene: 8. CDR1 and CDR2 (germline): SEHNR, FQNEAQ (reference sequence). The CDR3 runs to 13 residues. The CDR3 reads CASRQGPGNEQFF. In nucleotides, the CDR3 is TGTGCCAGTCGACAGGGTCCAGGCAATGAGCAGTTCTTC.

This clone occurred a few times. V usage is TRBV7-9 and J usage is TRBJ2-5; D is perhaps TRBD1 (6 bases). The germline V gene encodes CDR1 SEHNR and CDR2 FQNEAQ (reference sequence). V lost 10 bases and J 12 bases, leaving 12 bases between the germline ends. The CDR3 has 9 amino acids. The CDR3 sequence: CATVQGEYF. The CDR3 bases are TGTGCCACCGTACAGGGCGAGTACTTC.

The chain's CDR3 is CASSLSRSSNTGELFF. As DNA, the CDR3 is TGTGCCAGCAGTTTATCGCGGAGTTCGAACACCGGGGAGCTGTTTTTT. The rearrangement joins TRBV27 to TRBJ2-2; D remains unclear. Trimming stripped 0 bases from V and 0 bases from J, with 8 bases between. Germline CDR1 is MNHEY and CDR2 is SMNVEV (reference sequence). This CDR3 has 16 residues.

With regard to this clone: The junction shows a germline mismatch at one end, possibly a read error. The rearrangement uses TRBV27 and TRBJ2-6; tentative D call: TRBD2 (6 bases). The CDR3 runs 15 residues. Germline assignment: CDR1 MNHEY and CDR2 SMNVEV (reference sequence). CDR3 bases: TGTGCCAGCAGTTTATCGATCACGGGGGTCAACGTCCTGACTTTC. Residues: CASSLSITGVNVLTF.

The V and J genes are TRBV6-4 and TRBJ2-3; TRBD2 might be the D (6 bases). The CDR3 consists of 11 residues. V was shortened by 10 bases and J by 9 bases, with 14 bases between the two germline ends. CDR1 is MRHNA, CDR2 SNTAGT, per germline. In DNA, the CDR3 is TGTGCCACCGGGAGCGCCGGAACGCAGTATTTT. Translated, it gives CATGSAGTQYF.

J is TRBJ1-2 and V is TRBV5-1, with TRBD1 identical over 9 bases. CDR3 length equals 16 residues. J gave up 3 bases and V 4 bases, and 10 bases lay outside the gene matches. Germline V CDR1 and CDR2: SGHRS, YFSETQ. The CDR3 spells CASSIGTGSPYYGYTF. The CDR3 nucleotides are TGCGCCAGCAGCATAGGGACAGGGTCTCCCTACTATGGCTACACCTTC.

In its sample, this clone was seen a few times. The rearrangement joins TRBV4-2 to TRBJ2-3; D is undetermined. The V end lost 2 bases, the J end lost 0 bases, and 12 bases lay between the germline ends. This CDR3 spans 16 amino acids. CDR1 and CDR2 (germline): LGHNA, YNFKEQ. The CDR3: CASSQSQPASTDTQYF. The CDR3 DNA is TGTGCCAGCAGCCAATCCCAGCCGGCGAGCACAGATACGCAGTATTTT.

The chain recombines TRBV15 with TRBJ1-1; D uncertain. V lost 2 bases and J lost 1, with 8 bases in between. Germline assignment: CDR1 LNHNV and CDR2 YYDKDF (reference sequence). The CDR3 length is 14 residues. The CDR3, as DNA: TGTGCCACCAGCAGAAATACAGCGAACACTGAAGCTTTCTTT. It translates to CATSRNTANTEAFF.

The chain joins TRBV5-1 to TRBJ1-1; 7 positions match TRBD1. Trimming removed 5 bases from V and 0 bases from J; junction bases left unmatched: 10. This CDR3 is 16 amino acids long. Germline V gene data show CDR1 as SGHRS and CDR2 as YFSETQ. In DNA form, the CDR3 reads TGCGCCAGCAGTTCCACCCAACAGGGGATGAACACTGAAGCTTTCTTT. It is translated as CASSSTQQGMNTEAFF.

There are many counts of this clone. The chain carries TRBV5-6 and TRBJ2-3; D is ambiguous. Trimming took off 6 bases at V and 4 bases at J, with 9 bases between the two ends. Germline lookup yields CDR1 SGHDT and CDR2 YYEEEE. This CDR3 region has 12 residues. The DNA of the CDR3 is TGTGCCAGCACGTCATCTTCAGATACGCAGTATTTT. Protein: CASTSSSDTQYF.

This clone was found a few times. The rearrangement links TRBV7-9 to TRBJ1-2; tentative D call: TRBD1 (5 bases). The CDR3 has 13 residues. The V gene's germline CDR1 is SEHNR and CDR2 FQNEAQ (reference sequence). V dropped 0 bases and J dropped 6 bases, with 8 bases sitting between them. DNA of the CDR3: TGTGCCAGCAGCTTAGCTGCGGGACATGGCTACACCTTC. Translating gives CASSLAAGHGYTF.

The rearrangement uses TRBV2 and TRBJ2-5; no clear D. CDR1 SNHLY and CDR2 FYNNEI come from the germline V gene. Trimming shortened V by 4 bases and J by 0 bases, and 6 bases separated the two germline ends. The CDR3 totals 13 residues. The DNA for the CDR3 is TGTGCCAGCAGTGTTAACTACCAAGAGACCCAGTACTTC. As protein: CASSVNYQETQYF.

In nucleotides, the CDR3 is TGTGCCAGCAGCTTGTTAGTGGCAGTGGAAAACATTCAGTACTTC. This translates into CASSLLVAVENIQYF. The rearrangement uses TRBV5-6 and TRBJ2-4, with D unclear. Germline CDR1 is SGHDT and CDR2 is YYEEEE. With 1 base removed from V and 5 bases from J, the gap between germline ends came to 13 bases. CDR3 length: 15 amino acids.